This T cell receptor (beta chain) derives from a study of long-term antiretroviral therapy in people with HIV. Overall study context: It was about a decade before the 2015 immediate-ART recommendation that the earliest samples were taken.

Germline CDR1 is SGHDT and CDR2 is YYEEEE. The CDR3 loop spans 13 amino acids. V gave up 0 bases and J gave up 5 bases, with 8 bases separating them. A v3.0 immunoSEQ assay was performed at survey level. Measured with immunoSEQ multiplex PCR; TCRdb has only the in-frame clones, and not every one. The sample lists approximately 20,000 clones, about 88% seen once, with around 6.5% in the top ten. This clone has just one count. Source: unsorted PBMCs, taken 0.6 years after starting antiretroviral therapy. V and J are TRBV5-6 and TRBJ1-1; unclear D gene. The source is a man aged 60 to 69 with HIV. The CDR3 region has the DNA TGTGCCAGCAGCTTGGTTTTTGGGACTGAAGCTTTCTTT. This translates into CASSLVFGTEAFF.